These 25 T cell receptor beta chains were all obtained from the same sample, sequenced in a study of Ad26.COV2.S vaccination and SARS-CoV-2 variants. The method was immunoSEQ multiplex PCR; TCRdb's version includes in-frame clones alone and lacks a portion of them. Of approximately 450,000 clones listed, approximately 90% are singletons. The treatment was: about 20 received Ad26.COV2.S at low or high dose, single or two shots; about 5 received placebo; per-sample allocation not given. Repertoires come from day 63 after the first vaccine or placebo injection. The source was peripheral blood, collected in a trial of Ad26.COV2.S vaccine versus placebo. The receptors shown here come from a person between 18 and 65 years old who received the Ad26.COV2.S COVID-19 vaccine or a placebo.

Turning to this clone: The junction shows a germline mismatch at one end, possibly a read error. V usage is TRBV7-7 and J usage is TRBJ2-6, with no clear D. CDR3 size: 17 residues. CDR1 SSHAT and CDR2 FNYEAQ come from the germline V gene (reference sequence). The CDR3 sequence: CASSPKTSESGANVLTF. CDR3 DNA sequence: TGTGCTAGCAGCCCCAAGACTTCAGAGTCTGGGGCCAACGTCCTGACTTTC.

The chain is built from TRBV4-1 and TRBJ1-3; possible D gene TRBD1, 6 bases. Trimming removed 1 base from V and 4 bases from J, with 11 bases in between. The germline CDR1 and CDR2 sequences are MGHRA and YSYEKL. This CDR3 has 15 residues. The CDR3 coding sequence is TGCGCCAGCAGCCAAGGCCAGGGGTCCGGAAACACCATATATTTT. Translated, it gives CASSQGQGSGNTIYF.

The CDR3 DNA reads as TGCGCCAGCAGCCAAAGCCCGGTAGGCGGGATTAATGAAAAACTGTTTTTT. Amino acids: CASSQSPVGGINEKLFF. This rearrangement joins TRBV4-3 to TRBJ1-4; D gene unclear. CDR1 LGHNA and CDR2 YSLEER come from the germline V gene. Between the trimmed V and J ends, which lost 2 bases and 4 bases, there was a span of 17 bases. The CDR3 is 17 amino acids.

The V and J genes are TRBV4-3 and TRBJ2-7; no clear D gene. The length of the CDR3 is 17 residues. The germline V and J ends were trimmed by 1 base and 3 bases, with 19 bases remaining between them. CDR1 is LGHNA, CDR2 YSLEER, per germline. CDR3 residues: CASSQAPNPGLDYEQYF. CDR3 DNA: TGCGCCAGCAGCCAAGCCCCGAATCCGGGCCTTGACTACGAGCAGTACTTC.

The chain has TRBV6-1 and TRBJ1-6, with D maybe TRBD1 (5 bases). This CDR3 is 15 amino acids long. Germline CDR1 and CDR2: MNHNS and SASEGT. Trimming shortened V by 1 base and J by 4 bases, and 8 bases separated the two germline ends. CDR3 sequence reads: CASSEGQGYNSPLHF. DNA for the CDR3: TGTGCCAGCAGTGAAGGTCAGGGATATAATTCACCCCTCCACTTT.

This clone is a singleton in its sample. The chain recombines TRBV2 with TRBJ2-1; TRBD2 aligns across 7 bases. The CDR3 is 16 residues long. With 3 bases clipped from V and 9 bases from J, the junction kept 14 bases outside the gene matches. The V gene's germline CDR1 is SNHLY and CDR2 FYNNEI. In DNA, the CDR3 is TGTGCCAGCAGTGACTACCGAGCGGGGTTACCAGCTGAGCAGTTCTTC. Translation: CASSDYRAGLPAEQFF.

V and J are TRBV10-3 and TRBJ2-1; TRBD1 is a possible D gene (6 bases). V lost 0 bases to trimming and J lost 4 bases, with 10 bases between them. This CDR3 is 15 amino acids long. Germline assignment: CDR1 ENHRY and CDR2 SYGVKD. DNA for the CDR3: TGTGCCATCAGTGAGTCTGGGGGCGGATACAATGAGCAGTTCTTC. Its translation: CAISESGGGYNEQFF.

The V and J genes are TRBV7-9 and TRBJ1-1, with D perhaps TRBD1 (6 bases). The V end lost 5 bases, the J end lost 4 bases, and 8 bases lay between the germline ends. CDR3 size: 12 residues. Germline V gene sequence: CDR1 SEHNR, CDR2 FQNEAQ (reference sequence). CDR3 protein: CASSPGATEAFF. In DNA form, the CDR3 reads TGTGCCAGCAGCCCAGGGGCCACTGAAGCTTTCTTT.

The rearrangement links TRBV2 to TRBJ1-5; perhaps TRBD1 as D (6 bases). Germline values: CDR1 SNHLY, CDR2 FYNNEI. The ends were cut back, 6 bases at V and 4 bases at J, with 10 bases in the middle. The CDR3 runs 13 residues. In nucleotides, the CDR3 is TGTGCCAGCAGGAGTCAGGGGAATCAGCCCCAGCATTTT. Amino acids: CASRSQGNQPQHF.

The chain recombines TRBV7-2 with TRBJ2-1, with 8 bases identical to TRBD2. Germline-derived CDR1 and CDR2 are SGHTA and FQGNSA. The CDR3 is 16 amino acids. The V and J ends lost 5 bases and 5 bases, in that order; junction bases with no gene match: 11. CDR3 sequence reads: CASSLSGTHTNNEQFF. The CDR3 DNA sequence: TGTGCCAGCAGCCTTAGCGGGACGCACACCAACAATGAGCAGTTCTTC.

CDR3 sequence: CASSLTWGTDTQYF. CDR3 coding DNA: TGCGCCAGCAGCTTGACCTGGGGCACAGATACGCAGTATTTT. The rearrangement joins TRBV5-1 to TRBJ2-3; D remains ambiguous. The germline V gene encodes CDR1 SGHRS and CDR2 YFSETQ. V dropped 1 base and J dropped 1 base, with 7 bases sitting between them. The CDR3 length is 14 residues.

Only one count was recorded for this clone. The rearrangement uses TRBV3-1 (or the pseudogene TRBV3-2) and TRBJ2-3; D unresolved. Germline lookup yields CDR1 LGHDT and CDR2 YNNKEL (reference sequence). Trimming removed 0 bases from V and 7 bases from J, with 8 bases in between. The length of the CDR3 is 13 residues. The CDR3 coding sequence is TGTGCCAGCAGCCAAGAGGCTAGTAATACGCAGTATTTT. Translation: CASSQEASNTQYF.

The chain recombines TRBV6-6 with TRBJ1-5, with D maybe TRBD1 (5 bases). CDR1 is MNHNY, CDR2 SVGAGI, per germline (reference sequence). V was pared by 5 bases and J by 7 bases, with 27 bases between. The CDR3 totals 18 residues. The CDR3 spells CASSPLFTGFTRRQPQHF. CDR3 coding DNA: TGTGCCAGCAGTCCCCTATTTACAGGATTCACACGTCGGCAGCCCCAGCATTTT.

This rearrangement joins TRBV5-5 to TRBJ2-7; D call uncertain. Trimming removed 0 bases from V and 0 bases from J, with 4 bases in between. Per the germline V gene, CDR1 is SGHKS and CDR2 is YYEKEE (reference sequence). The CDR3 contains 13 residues. CDR3 amino acids: CASSLASSYEQYF. CDR3 coding DNA: TGTGCCAGCAGCTTGGCCTCCTCCTACGAGCAGTACTTC.

The chain uses TRBV25-1 and TRBJ1-2; D is undetermined. CDR3 length equals 15 residues. Deletions cut 5 bases from V and 6 bases from J, with 19 bases between. Germline assignment: CDR1 MGHDK and CDR2 SYGVNS. The DNA of the CDR3 is TGTGCCAGCAGTACCAAACCCGGGATCCTGAATGGCTACACCTTC. Protein: CASSTKPGILNGYTF.

The chain joins TRBV12-3 or TRBV12-4 to TRBJ2-7; unclear D gene. The length of the CDR3 is 12 residues. V was clipped by 3 bases and J by 6 bases, with 9 bases between them. The DNA of the CDR3 is TGTGCCAGCAGTTTCCAACAAGGCGAGCAGTACTTC. Translation gives CASSFQQGEQYF.

The chain links TRBV4-3 to TRBJ2-3; TRBD2 matches 11 bases. The V and J ends lost 1 base and 4 bases, in that order; junction bases with no gene match: 19. Germline V CDR1 and CDR2: LGHNA, YSLEER. The CDR3 covers 21 residues. The CDR3 here is CASSQALDISLSGRAADTQYF. DNA of the CDR3: TGCGCCAGCAGCCAAGCCCTTGACATCTCCCTTAGCGGGAGGGCGGCAGATACGCAGTATTTT.

This rearrangement joins TRBV28 to TRBJ2-7, with D perhaps TRBD1 (6 bases). This CDR3 is built from 14 residues. The ends were cut back, 4 bases at V and 2 bases at J, with 12 bases in the middle. The germline V gene encodes CDR1 MDHEN and CDR2 SYDVKM. This chain's CDR3 is CASSSAQGPYEQYF. The CDR3 DNA sequence: TGTGCCAGCAGTTCAGCACAGGGACCCTACGAGCAGTACTTC.

In its sample, this clone was seen once. This chain uses TRBV4-1 with TRBJ1-1; perhaps TRBD1 as D (5 bases). The V gene's germline CDR1 is MGHRA and CDR2 YSYEKL. The length of the CDR3 is 15 residues. The V end was cut by 4 bases, the J end by 4 bases, with 16 bases between. The CDR3 protein is CASSLGVGSGTEAFF. The CDR3 DNA reads as TGCGCCAGCAGCCTAGGGGTAGGGTCCGGCACTGAAGCTTTCTTT.

The genes are TRBV5-4 and TRBJ1-1; maybe TRBD1 (5 bases). V lost 0 bases to trimming and J lost 1 base, with 19 bases between them. The germline gives CDR1 SGHNT, CDR2 YYREEE (reference sequence). The CDR3 is 18 amino acids. The CDR3 is CASSLGGSAGRRNTEAFF. CDR3 coding DNA: TGTGCCAGCAGCTTGGGGGGGTCGGCAGGGCGAAGGAACACTGAAGCTTTCTTT.

The rearrangement joins TRBV12-5 to TRBJ2-5; tentatively, D is TRBD1 or TRBD2 (5 bases each). CDR3 length: 14 amino acids. The germline gives CDR1 LGHNT, CDR2 FRNRAP. The V end was cut by 8 bases, the J end by 7 bases, with 20 bases between. The CDR3 DNA reads TGTGCTAGTAGTATCGGAGGACAATCAGGGACCCAGTACTTC. This gives the protein CASSIGGQSGTQYF.

Comment on this clone: Additional DNA sequences in this sample encode the identical CDR3. The rearrangement joins TRBV6-5 to TRBJ1-2; the D gene is possibly TRBD1 (5 bases). Germline V lookup: CDR1 MNHEY, CDR2 SVGAGI. The CDR3 sequence is 14 residues long. Trimming cost V 0 bases and J 0 bases, with 5 bases left between them. CDR3 in DNA: TGTGCCAGCAGTTACTCGACAGCTAACTATGGCTACACCTTC. Residues: CASSYSTANYGYTF.

The V call is TRBV7-3, the J call TRBJ2-3; D is unresolved. With 2 bases removed from V and 2 bases from J, the gap between germline ends came to 20 bases. The CDR3 runs 18 residues. Germline V gene sequence: CDR1 SGHTA, CDR2 FQGTGA. CDR3 coding DNA: TGTGCCAGCAGCTTACGTCCTACCCCCAGCGCCAACACAGATACGCAGTATTTT. This sequence encodes CASSLRPTPSANTDTQYF.

Only one count was recorded for this clone. J is TRBJ1-1 and V is TRBV5-8; D is ambiguous. The CDR3 covers 14 residues. CDR1 SGHTS and CDR2 YDEGEE come from the germline V gene. Deletions cut 4 bases from V and 9 bases from J, with 19 bases between. CDR3 DNA sequence: TGTGCCAGCAGCAAGTTCCGGGCCACAAGTCAAGCTTTCTTT. Translated: CASSKFRATSQAFF.

This chain joins TRBV10-3 and TRBJ2-7, with D perhaps TRBD1 (6 bases). The CDR3 is made up of 17 amino acids. V lost 6 bases and J lost 0, with 21 bases in between. Germline loops: CDR1 ENHRY, CDR2 SYGVKD. The DNA of the CDR3 is TGTGCCATCAGGAACAGGACCGACAGGTTAAACTCCTACGAGCAGTACTTC. It codes for CAIRNRTDRLNSYEQYF.